The next 4 T cell receptor beta chains were all read from a single sample in a study of blood T cell repertoires in COVID-19. The protocol was immunoSEQ multiplex PCR, while the TCRdb copy is restricted to in-frame clones and leaves out a portion. The repertoire holds roughly 170,000 clones, with 75% to 80% as singletons. What was sequenced was peripheral blood. Receptors were obtained from a woman in her seventies with acute or convalescent COVID-19.

The chain is built from TRBV6-1 and TRBJ1-2; the D gene is possibly TRBD1 (5 bases). Germline-derived CDR1 and CDR2 are MNHNS and SASEGT. Between the trimmed V and J ends, which lost 0 bases and 2 bases, there was a span of 13 bases. The CDR3 length is 16 residues. The CDR3: CASSEAGGMENYGYTF. Here the CDR3 DNA reads TGTGCCAGCAGTGAAGCGGGGGGGATGGAAAACTATGGCTACACCTTC.

This rearrangement joins TRBV7-2 to TRBJ1-1; 7 nucleotides match TRBD1. The CDR3 consists of 14 residues. The V and J ends lost 2 bases and 4 bases, in that order; junction bases with no gene match: 4. Germline values: CDR1 SGHTA, CDR2 FQGNSA. CDR3 sequence: CASSLSQGGTEAFF. The CDR3 region has the DNA TGTGCCAGCAGCTTATCCCAGGGGGGCACTGAAGCTTTCTTT.

The chain employs TRBV25-1 and TRBJ2-1; 8 bases map to TRBD2. V dropped 6 bases and J dropped 4; count of bases not matched to a gene: 5. The CDR3 totals 14 residues. Per the germline V gene, CDR1 is MGHDK and CDR2 is SYGVNS. The CDR3 region has the DNA TGTGCCAGCAGGGAAGCGGGGGCATACAATGAGCAGTTCTTC. Its translation: CASREAGAYNEQFF.

This clone has only a few counts. The rearrangement uses TRBV11-2 and TRBJ2-5, with 7 bases aligning to TRBD1. CDR3 length equals 16 residues. The germline V gene encodes CDR1 SGHAT and CDR2 FQNNGV. V lost 5 bases to trimming and J lost 5 bases; unmatched junction nucleotides: 14. The CDR3 DNA sequence: TGTGCCAGCAGCCGAGGTCGACAGGGTAATTTGGAGACCCAGTACTTC. This encodes CASSRGRQGNLETQYF.